One and the same sample provided the 9 T cell receptor beta chains below, sequenced in a study of cytomegalovirus exposure and HLA in healthy donors. TCRdb's table, derived via immunoSEQ multiplex PCR, lists solely in-frame clones and lacks some. Of fewer than 250,000 clones in the sample, roughly 83% were seen once. Sequenced: PBMCs. All receptors come from a woman in her thirties in good health and CMV-seropositive.

The gene calls are TRBV25-1 and TRBJ1-2; D remains ambiguous. CDR3 length equals 14 residues. Germline V gene sequence: CDR1 MGHDK, CDR2 SYGVNS. Deletions cut 2 bases from V and 6 bases from J, with 13 bases between. The CDR3 DNA reads as TGTGCCAGCAGTGAACGGGGAGCAGTACATGGCTACACCTTC. This sequence encodes CASSERGAVHGYTF.

CDR3 amino acids: CAWRASGDIQYF. The CDR3 coding sequence is TGTGCCTGGCGAGCGTCCGGGGACATTCAGTACTTC. This chain joins TRBV30 and TRBJ2-4; D might be TRBD2 (5 bases). The V end was cut by 5 bases, the J end by 8 bases, with 13 bases between. The CDR3 runs 12 residues. Germline CDR1 reads GTSNPN; CDR2 reads SVGIG (reference sequence).

This rearrangement joins TRBV19 to TRBJ2-5; D is undetermined. Trimming shortened V by 3 bases and J by 4 bases, and 6 bases separated the two germline ends. Per the germline V gene, CDR1 is LNHDA and CDR2 is SQIVND (reference sequence). This CDR3 has 12 amino acids. The CDR3 is CASSMSPETQYF. Written as DNA, the CDR3 is TGTGCCAGTAGTATGAGCCCAGAGACCCAGTACTTC.

V usage is TRBV10-1 and J usage is TRBJ2-7, with 12 positions matching TRBD1. The CDR3 contains 14 residues. V dropped 5 bases and J dropped 4; count of bases not matched to a gene: 3. Per germline, CDR1 WNHNN and CDR2 SYGVQD (reference sequence). The DNA for the CDR3 is TGCGCCAGCAGTATGGGACAGGGGGCATACGAGCAGTACTTC. Its translation is CASSMGQGAYEQYF.

This rearrangement joins TRBV4-3 to TRBJ2-2, with D perhaps given as TRBD1 or TRBD2 (5 bases each). This CDR3 has 16 residues. Trimming pared 1 base from V and 6 bases from J, leaving 15 bases between. Germline CDR1 and CDR2: LGHNA and YSLEER. CDR3 coding DNA: TGCGCCAGCAGCCAAGTCTCTCCTGGGGACCCCGGGGAGCTGTTTTTT. This codes for CASSQVSPGDPGELFF.

CDR3 sequence (DNA): TGTGCCAGCAGCTTGTCTAGCGGGGGCCTCTACAATGAGCAGTTCTTC. Residues: CASSLSSGGLYNEQFF. This rearrangement joins TRBV7-2 to TRBJ2-1, with 10 bases fitting TRBD2. CDR1 is SGHTA, CDR2 FQGNSA, per germline. The CDR3 is made up of 16 amino acids. V lost 3 bases to trimming and J lost 3 bases; unmatched junction nucleotides: 5.

Note on this clone: Other nucleotide sequences in the sample specify the same CDR3. This rearrangement joins TRBV30 to TRBJ2-7; TRBD1 aligns across 9 bases. J gave up 1 base and V 3 bases, and 4 bases lay outside the gene matches. Germline CDR1 GTSNPN, CDR2 SVGIG (reference sequence). CDR3 size: 14 residues. In DNA, the CDR3 is TGTGCCTGGAGCCGGGACAGGGCTTCCTACGAGCAGTACTTC. Amino acid sequence: CAWSRDRASYEQYF.

This clone was seen more than once but under ten times. V gene TRBV18 combines with J gene TRBJ1-2; D is unresolved. Germline CDR1 is KGHSH and CDR2 is LQKENI. Trimming removed 3 bases from V and 6 bases from J, with 14 bases in between. This CDR3 contains 14 residues. CDR3 bases: TGTGCCAGCTCACCTCCGGTTTCACCCAATGGCTACACCTTC. Translating gives CASSPPVSPNGYTF. Full variable domain (remainder filled in from reference TRBV18 and TRBJ1-2): NAGVMQNPRHLVRRRGQEARLRCSPMKGHSHVYWYRQLPEEGLKFMVYLQKENIIDESGMPKERFSAEFPKEGPSILRIQQVVRGDSAAYFCASSPPVSPNGYTFGSGTRLTVV.

The chain combines TRBV27 with TRBJ2-2; TRBD1 might be the D (5 bases). V lost 3 bases and J 5 bases, leaving 7 bases between the germline ends. This CDR3 spans 13 amino acids. The V gene's germline CDR1 is MNHEY and CDR2 SMNVEV (reference sequence). The CDR3 DNA reads as TGTGCCAGCAGTTTCCCAGGGACCGGGGAGCTGTTTTTT. Translating gives CASSFPGTGELFF.